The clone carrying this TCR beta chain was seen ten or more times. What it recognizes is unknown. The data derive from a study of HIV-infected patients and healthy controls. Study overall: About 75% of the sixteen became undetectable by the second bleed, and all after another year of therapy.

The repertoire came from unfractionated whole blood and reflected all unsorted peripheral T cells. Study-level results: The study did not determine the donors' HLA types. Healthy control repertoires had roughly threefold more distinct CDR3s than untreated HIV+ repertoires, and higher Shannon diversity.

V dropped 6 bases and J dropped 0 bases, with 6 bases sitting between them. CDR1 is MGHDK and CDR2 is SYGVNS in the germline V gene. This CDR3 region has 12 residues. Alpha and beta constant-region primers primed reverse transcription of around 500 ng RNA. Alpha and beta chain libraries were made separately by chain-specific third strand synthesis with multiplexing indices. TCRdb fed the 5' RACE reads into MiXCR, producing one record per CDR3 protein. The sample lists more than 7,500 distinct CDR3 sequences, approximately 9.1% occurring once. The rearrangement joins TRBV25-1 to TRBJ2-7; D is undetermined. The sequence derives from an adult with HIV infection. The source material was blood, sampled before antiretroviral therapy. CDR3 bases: TGTGCCAGCAGCCATGGCTCCTACGAGCAGTACTTC. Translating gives CASSHGSYEQYF.